The entry below gives a single TCR beta chain sequence along with its context. Original processing notes: Reference gene primers were amplified, and this amplification served to estimate nucleated cell counts. Clones were read by immunoSEQ multiplex PCR, and TCRdb kept only the in-frame ones, dropping some. V and J calls and clone size are copied from that table; D and trimming were computed from the DNA. This sample carries about 220,000 clones, roughly 84% of them seen once, and the ten largest clones take around 3.5%. This record comes from a study of blood T cell repertoires in COVID-19. This CDR3 spans 13 amino acids. V lost 3 bases, J lost 3 bases, and 8 bases lay in between. In germline, CDR1 is KGHDR, CDR2 SFDVKD.

The receptor's source is an elderly woman with acute or convalescent COVID-19. What was sequenced was peripheral blood. V usage is TRBV24-1 and J usage is TRBJ2-7, with TRBD1 as a possible D gene (5 bases). The CDR3, as DNA: TGTGCCACCAGTGATGGGGCCCTCTACGAGCAGTACTTC. Protein product: CATSDGALYEQYF.